The 25 T cell receptor beta chains given below trace back to one sample, sequenced in a study of cytomegalovirus exposure and HLA in healthy donors. Both 60 Vbeta primers and 13 Jbeta primers went into the PCR. Libraries were prepared by immunoSEQ multiplex PCR; TCRdb keeps only in-frame clonotypes and omits some of them. The sample consists of under 95,000 clones, around 75% of them appearing once. Sequencing was done on a sample of PBMCs. These receptors were obtained from a man aged 35 to 55 in good health and CMV-seronegative.

This chain joins TRBV5-1 and TRBJ1-1; possible D gene TRBD1, 6 bases. This CDR3 has 12 amino acids. Trimming pared 4 bases from V and 6 bases from J, leaving 10 bases between. Germline V gene data show CDR1 as SGHRS and CDR2 as YFSETQ. The CDR3 DNA is TGCGCCAGCAGCCCTACAGGGCCTGAAGCTTTCTTT. Translation: CASSPTGPEAFF. The variable domain in full, with the rest retrieved from reference TRBV5-1 and TRBJ1-1, is KAGVTQTPRYLIKTRGQQVTLSCSPISGHRSVSWYQQTPGQGLQFLFEYFSETQRNKGNFPGRFSGRQFSNSRSEMNVSTLELGDSALYLCASSPTGPEAFFGQGTRLTVV.

The V gene is TRBV5-6, the J gene TRBJ1-1, with 7 bases aligning to TRBD1. Germline trimming cut 4 bases from V and 3 bases from J; bases unmatched to any gene: 3. The CDR3 length is 13 residues. Germline values: CDR1 SGHDT, CDR2 YYEEEE. CDR3 in DNA: TGTGCCAGCAGCGGTAGGGGGCACACTGAAGCTTTCTTT. It codes for CASSGRGHTEAFF.

The rearrangement joins TRBV5-1 to TRBJ2-1; TRBD2 matches at 12 bases. The germline CDR1 and CDR2 sequences are SGHRS and YFSETQ. The CDR3 is 15 amino acids. Germline trimming cut 4 bases from V and 5 bases from J; bases unmatched to any gene: 4. The CDR3 loop is CASSHGLAGNNEQFF. The CDR3 nucleotides read TGCGCCAGCAGCCACGGACTAGCGGGAAACAATGAGCAGTTCTTC.

This chain links TRBV6-5 with TRBJ1-2; TRBD1 matches at 8 bases. The V and J ends lost 6 bases and 6 bases, in that order; junction bases with no gene match: 9. This CDR3 has 14 residues. CDR1 is MNHEY, CDR2 SVGAGI, per germline. DNA of the CDR3: TGTGCCAGCAGGAAATCCGCAGGGGGCGATGGCTACACCTTC. Translated: CASRKSAGGDGYTF.

This clone was counted a single time. The chain has TRBV30 and TRBJ2-7, with a possible D match to TRBD1 (6 bases). This CDR3 comprises 14 residues. Trimming took off 4 bases at V and 0 bases at J, with 13 bases between the two ends. Germline V gene lookup returns CDR1 GTSNPN and CDR2 SVGIG (reference sequence). The CDR3 DNA follows: TGTGCCTGGACTCCCGACAGGAGCTCCTACGAGCAGTACTTC. This sequence encodes CAWTPDRSSYEQYF.

The V call is TRBV6-1, the J call TRBJ2-7, with TRBD2 identical over 7 bases. CDR3 length: 17 residues. The germline gives CDR1 MNHNS, CDR2 SASEGT. After removal of 1 base from V and 0 bases from J, the junction contained 9 bases not matched to a gene. In DNA, the CDR3 is TGTGCCAGCAGTGAAGGAGTAGCGGGCCTCTTCTCCTACGAGCAGTACTTC. It codes for CASSEGVAGLFSYEQYF.

The chain has TRBV30 and TRBJ2-1; 7 bases line up with TRBD1. This CDR3 has 14 residues. The J segment lost 5 bases and the V segment lost 3 bases, leaving 7 bases of the junction unmatched. Germline CDR1 reads GTSNPN; CDR2 reads SVGIG (reference sequence). As DNA, the CDR3 is TGTGCCTGGAGGACAGGGATTAAGAACAATGAGCAGTTCTTC. Encoded protein: CAWRTGIKNNEQFF.

The CDR3 sequence is CASRPRSNPGNTIYF. CDR3 sequence (DNA): TGTGCCAGCAGACCCCGGTCAAACCCCGGAAACACCATATATTTT. This rearrangement joins TRBV6-5 to TRBJ1-3, with unresolved D. V lost 6 bases, J lost 4 bases, and 16 bases lay in between. The germline gives CDR1 MNHEY, CDR2 SVGAGI. This CDR3 is built from 15 residues.

V is TRBV9 and J is TRBJ1-5; a possible D gene is TRBD1 (6 bases). The CDR3 spans 14 residues. Trimming left V 2 bases short and J 9 bases short, with 15 bases between. Germline CDR1 SGDLS, CDR2 YYNGEE. In nucleotides, the CDR3 is TGTGCCAGCAGCGTCCGGGACACCTCCGGGCCCCAGCATTTT. Amino acids: CASSVRDTSGPQHF. Drawing the rest from reference TRBV9 and TRBJ1-5, the complete variable domain is DSGVTQTPKHLITATGQRVTLRCSPRSGDLSVYWYQQSLDQGLQFLIQYYNGEERAKGNILERFSAQQFPDLHSELNLSSLELGDSALYFCASSVRDTSGPQHFGDGTRLSIL.

The chain carries TRBV15 and TRBJ1-2; 9 bases agree with TRBD1. This CDR3 comprises 15 residues. The germline V gene has CDR1 LNHNV and CDR2 YYDKDF (reference sequence). The trim removed 4 bases at V and 5 bases at J, leaving 8 bases unmatched. The CDR3 region has the DNA TGTGCCACCAGCACAATTTGGGACAGGGTTTATGGCTACACCTTC. Translation gives CATSTIWDRVYGYTF. Full variable domain (remainder filled in from reference TRBV15 and TRBJ1-2): DAMVIQNPRYQVTQFGKPVTLSCSQTLNHNVMYWYQQKSSQAPKLLFHYYDKDFNNEADTPDNFQSRRPNTSFCFLDIRSPGLGDTAMYLCATSTIWDRVYGYTFGSGTRLTVV.

J is TRBJ1-4 and V is TRBV4-2, with D possibly TRBD1 on 5 matching bases. The V gene's germline CDR1 is LGHNA and CDR2 YNFKEQ. The CDR3 runs to 12 residues. Trimming cost V 6 bases and J 4 bases, with 6 bases left between them. CDR3 bases: TGTGCCAGCAGAGGGGATAATGAAAAACTGTTTTTT. It translates to CASRGDNEKLFF.

The chain joins TRBV11-1 to TRBJ1-1; D not resolved. CDR3 length equals 15 residues. Trimming took off 2 bases at V and 3 bases at J, with 13 bases between the two ends. Germline CDR1 and CDR2: SGHAT and FQDESV (reference sequence). The CDR3 bases are TGTGCCAGCAGCTTAATGAGGGTCAAGGACACTGAAGCTTTCTTT. Residues: CASSLMRVKDTEAFF.

The rearrangement uses TRBV7-2 and TRBJ2-7; a weak D match, TRBD2 (6 bases). Germline CDR1 is SGHTA and CDR2 is FQGNSA. The CDR3 extends over 13 amino acids. V was clipped by 6 bases and J by 6 bases, with 15 bases between them. For the CDR3, the DNA is TGTGCCAGCAGTAGTAGCGGTGTTGCCGAGCAGTACTTC. Residues: CASSSSGVAEQYF.

The DNA of the CDR3 is TGTGCCAGTAGTCTTCGAGGGGCGGGAGGCTACGAGCAGTACTTC. Amino acids: CASSLRGAGGYEQYF. The chain links TRBV19 to TRBJ2-7; TRBD2 aligns across 8 bases. Germline CDR1 reads LNHDA; CDR2 reads SQIVND (reference sequence). The CDR3 sequence is 15 residues long. With V trimmed by 5 bases and J by 3 bases, 9 bases remained unmatched.

The chain uses TRBV18 and TRBJ2-7; a weak D match, TRBD2 (5 bases). Germline V CDR1 and CDR2: KGHSH, LQKENI. This CDR3 is built from 13 residues. Trimming removed 3 bases from V and 2 bases from J, with 8 bases in between. CDR3 residues: CASSPRVTYEQYF. CDR3 DNA sequence: TGTGCCAGCTCACCGAGGGTTACCTACGAGCAGTACTTC.

This clone was detected only a few times. The chain is built from TRBV7-9 and TRBJ1-4, with a possible D match to TRBD1 (5 bases). Between the trimmed V and J ends, which lost 5 bases and 7 bases, there was a span of 8 bases. From germline, CDR1 is SEHNR and CDR2 FQNEAQ (reference sequence). The CDR3 is 12 amino acids. The CDR3 is CASSPRAEKLFF. In DNA form, the CDR3 reads TGTGCCAGCAGCCCCAGGGCTGAAAAACTGTTTTTT.

This rearrangement joins TRBV15 to TRBJ1-1; unclear D gene. From germline, CDR1 is LNHNV and CDR2 YYDKDF (reference sequence). The CDR3 length is 13 residues. V lost 8 bases, J lost 0 bases, and 10 bases lay in between. Written as DNA, the CDR3 is TGTGCCACCCGGGGTCACTTGAACACTGAAGCTTTCTTT. Its protein is CATRGHLNTEAFF.

V is TRBV10-3 and J is TRBJ2-2; D might be TRBD1 (6 bases). CDR1 is ENHRY, CDR2 SYGVKD, per germline. The CDR3 sequence is 16 residues long. V lost 1 base and J 4 bases, leaving 13 bases between the germline ends. This chain's CDR3 is CAISELRQVLTGELFF. In nucleotides, the CDR3 is TGTGCCATCAGTGAGTTGCGACAGGTGCTCACCGGGGAGCTGTTTTTT.

The genes are TRBV9 and TRBJ2-3, with TRBD2 identical over 10 bases. There are 16 residues in the CDR3. The V gene end was trimmed by 3 bases and the J gene end by 4 bases; junction bases not matched to a gene: 8. Germline V gives CDR1 SGDLS, CDR2 YYNGEE. CDR3 in amino acids: CASSDNSGGFADTQYF. CDR3 bases: TGTGCCAGCAGCGACAATAGCGGGGGGTTTGCAGATACGCAGTATTTT.

This chain links TRBV13 with TRBJ1-5, with a weak D call TRBD1 (6 bases). In germline, CDR1 is PRHDT, CDR2 FYEKMQ (reference sequence). Trimming cost V 5 bases and J 6 bases, with 8 bases left between them. The CDR3 covers 12 residues. The CDR3 nucleotides are TGTGCCAGCAGCGCACAGGGTCAGCCCCAGCATTTT. This gives the protein CASSAQGQPQHF.

The chain recombines TRBV5-1 with TRBJ2-1, with 13 bases fitting TRBD2. CDR1 is SGHRS, CDR2 YFSETQ, per germline. The length of the CDR3 is 16 residues. The junction had 5 bases not matched to a gene; V was cut back by 2 bases and J by 6 bases. CDR3 nucleotides: TGCGCCAGCAGCTTTGTACTAGCGGGAGGGGGCAATGAGCAGTTCTTC. It is translated as CASSFVLAGGGNEQFF.

A few counts support this clone. The gene calls are TRBV18 and TRBJ1-2; D perhaps matches TRBD1 (5 bases). This CDR3 comprises 12 residues. Germline assignment: CDR1 KGHSH and CDR2 LQKENI. Trimming pared 5 bases from V and 7 bases from J, leaving 11 bases between. The CDR3 is CASSAGETGYTF. Here the CDR3 DNA reads TGTGCCAGCTCAGCGGGGGAGACTGGCTACACCTTC.

The chain employs TRBV28 and TRBJ1-1, with TRBD1 matching 9 bases. With V trimmed by 5 bases and J by 11 bases, 9 bases remained unmatched. Germline lookup yields CDR1 MDHEN and CDR2 SYDVKM. The CDR3 contains 13 residues. DNA of the CDR3: TGTGCCAGCAGTGGGGGGGACAGGGTGGATGCTTTCTTT. Translation: CASSGGDRVDAFF.

This clone was seen a handful of times. V gene TRBV18 combines with J gene TRBJ2-6; TRBD2 agrees at 8 bases. Germline CDR1 KGHSH, CDR2 LQKENI. This CDR3 comprises 16 residues. Written as DNA, the CDR3 is TGTGCTACAAACGGAGCGGGGGTATCTGGGGCCAACGTCCTGACTTTC. It is translated as CATNGAGVSGANVLTF.

V and J are TRBV5-1 and TRBJ2-6, with D possibly matching TRBD2 (6 bases). Germline CDR1 is SGHRS and CDR2 is YFSETQ. V lost 4 bases and J 14 bases, leaving 16 bases between the germline ends. The CDR3 is 13 amino acids. The CDR3 region has the DNA TGCGCCAGCAGCCTGTCGACGGAGGGATTCCTGACTTTC. The encoded protein is CASSLSTEGFLTF. Combining the CDR3 with reference TRBV5-1 and TRBJ2-6 gives the whole variable domain KAGVTQTPRYLIKTRGQQVTLSCSPISGHRSVSWYQQTPGQGLQFLFEYFSETQRNKGNFPGRFSGRQFSNSRSEMNVSTLELGDSALYLCASSLSTEGFLTFGAGSRLTVL.